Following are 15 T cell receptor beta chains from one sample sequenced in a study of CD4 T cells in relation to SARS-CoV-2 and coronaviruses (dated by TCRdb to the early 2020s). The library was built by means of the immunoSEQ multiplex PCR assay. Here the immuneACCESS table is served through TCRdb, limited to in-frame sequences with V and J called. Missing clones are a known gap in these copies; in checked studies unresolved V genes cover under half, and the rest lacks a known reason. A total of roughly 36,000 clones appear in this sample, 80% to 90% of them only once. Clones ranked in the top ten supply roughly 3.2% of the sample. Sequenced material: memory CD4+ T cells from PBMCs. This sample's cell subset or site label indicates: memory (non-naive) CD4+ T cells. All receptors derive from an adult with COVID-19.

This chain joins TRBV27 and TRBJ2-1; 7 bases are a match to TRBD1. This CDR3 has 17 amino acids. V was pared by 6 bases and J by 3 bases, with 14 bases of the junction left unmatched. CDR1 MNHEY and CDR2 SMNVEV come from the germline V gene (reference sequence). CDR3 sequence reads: CASSPASGTALYNEQFF. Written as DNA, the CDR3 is TGTGCCAGCAGCCCAGCATCCGGGACAGCCCTCTACAATGAGCAGTTCTTC.

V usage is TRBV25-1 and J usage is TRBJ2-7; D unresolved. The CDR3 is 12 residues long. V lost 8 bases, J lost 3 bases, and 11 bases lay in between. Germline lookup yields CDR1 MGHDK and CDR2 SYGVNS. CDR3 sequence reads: CASLSNLYEQYF. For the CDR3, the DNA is TGTGCCAGCCTGAGTAACCTCTACGAGCAGTACTTC.

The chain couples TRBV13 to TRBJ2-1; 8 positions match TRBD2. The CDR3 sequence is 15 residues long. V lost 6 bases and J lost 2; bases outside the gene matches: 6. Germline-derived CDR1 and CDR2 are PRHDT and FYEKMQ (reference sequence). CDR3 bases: TGTGCCAGCAGAACTAGCGGTAGGACCTACAATGAGCAGTTCTTC. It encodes CASRTSGRTYNEQFF.

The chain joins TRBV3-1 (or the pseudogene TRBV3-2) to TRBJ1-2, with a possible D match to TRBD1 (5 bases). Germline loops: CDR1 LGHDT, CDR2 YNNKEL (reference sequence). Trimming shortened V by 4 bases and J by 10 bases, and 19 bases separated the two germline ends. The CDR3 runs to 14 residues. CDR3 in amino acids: CASSLRGEGIIYTF. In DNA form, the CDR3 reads TGTGCCAGCAGCCTTAGAGGGGAGGGGATAATCTACACCTTC.

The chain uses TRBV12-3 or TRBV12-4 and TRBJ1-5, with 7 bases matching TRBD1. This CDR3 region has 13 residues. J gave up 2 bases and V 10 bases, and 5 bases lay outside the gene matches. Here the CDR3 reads CATAGGGNQPQHF. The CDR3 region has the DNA TGTGCCACCGCAGGGGGAGGCAATCAGCCCCAGCATTTT.

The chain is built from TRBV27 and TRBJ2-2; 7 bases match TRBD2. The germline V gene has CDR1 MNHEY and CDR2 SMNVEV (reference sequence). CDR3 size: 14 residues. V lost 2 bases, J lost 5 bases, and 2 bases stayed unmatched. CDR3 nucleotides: TGTGCCAGCAGTTTACGGGGGGATACCGGGGAGCTGTTTTTT. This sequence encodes CASSLRGDTGELFF.

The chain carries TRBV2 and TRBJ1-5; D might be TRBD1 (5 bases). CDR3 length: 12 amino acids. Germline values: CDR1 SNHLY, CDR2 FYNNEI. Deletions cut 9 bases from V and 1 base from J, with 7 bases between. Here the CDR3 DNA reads TGTGCCAGTCGGGACAGCAATCAGCCCCAGCATTTT. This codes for CASRDSNQPQHF.

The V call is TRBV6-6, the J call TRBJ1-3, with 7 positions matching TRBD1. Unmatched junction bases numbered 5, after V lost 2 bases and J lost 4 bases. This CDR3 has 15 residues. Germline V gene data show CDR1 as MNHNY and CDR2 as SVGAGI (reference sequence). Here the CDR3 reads CASSYGTAGGNTIYF. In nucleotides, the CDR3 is TGTGCCAGCAGTTACGGGACAGCCGGCGGAAACACCATATATTTT.

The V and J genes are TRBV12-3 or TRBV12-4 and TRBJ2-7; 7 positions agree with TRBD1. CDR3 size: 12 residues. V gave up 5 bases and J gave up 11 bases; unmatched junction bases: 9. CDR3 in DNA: TGTGCCAGCAGTCCATCCGGGACAGCGGAGTACTTC. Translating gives CASSPSGTAEYF.

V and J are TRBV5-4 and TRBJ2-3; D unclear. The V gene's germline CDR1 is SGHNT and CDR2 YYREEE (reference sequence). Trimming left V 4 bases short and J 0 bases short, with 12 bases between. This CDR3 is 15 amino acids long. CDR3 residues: CASSPSTGSTDTQYF. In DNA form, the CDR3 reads TGTGCCAGCAGCCCCAGTACTGGAAGCACAGATACGCAGTATTTT.

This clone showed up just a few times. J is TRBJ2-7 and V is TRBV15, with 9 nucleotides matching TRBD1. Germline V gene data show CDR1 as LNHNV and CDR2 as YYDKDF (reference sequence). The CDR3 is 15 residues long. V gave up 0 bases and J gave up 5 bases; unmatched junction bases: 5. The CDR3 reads CATSRDRTGADEQYF. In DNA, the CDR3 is TGTGCCACCAGCAGAGACCGGACAGGGGCAGACGAGCAGTACTTC.

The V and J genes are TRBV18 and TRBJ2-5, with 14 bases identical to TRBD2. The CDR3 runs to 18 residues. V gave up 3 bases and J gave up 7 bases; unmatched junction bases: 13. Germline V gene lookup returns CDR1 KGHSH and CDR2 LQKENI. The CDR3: CASSPFPGLAGASGTQYF. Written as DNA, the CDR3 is TGTGCCAGCTCACCGTTCCCGGGACTAGCGGGAGCCTCAGGGACCCAGTACTTC.

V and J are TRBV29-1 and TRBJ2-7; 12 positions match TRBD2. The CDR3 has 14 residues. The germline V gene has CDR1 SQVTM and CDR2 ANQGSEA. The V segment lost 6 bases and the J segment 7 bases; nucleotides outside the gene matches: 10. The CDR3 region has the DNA TGCAGCGTCGCCCTAGCGGGAGGGCCAAGTGAGCAGTACTTC. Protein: CSVALAGGPSEQYF.

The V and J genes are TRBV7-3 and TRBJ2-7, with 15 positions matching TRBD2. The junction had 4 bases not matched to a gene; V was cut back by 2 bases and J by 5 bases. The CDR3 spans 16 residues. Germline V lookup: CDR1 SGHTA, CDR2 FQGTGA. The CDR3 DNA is TGTGCCAGCAGCTTAGGGACTAGCGGGAGGTTGAACGAGCAGTACTTC. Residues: CASSLGTSGRLNEQYF.

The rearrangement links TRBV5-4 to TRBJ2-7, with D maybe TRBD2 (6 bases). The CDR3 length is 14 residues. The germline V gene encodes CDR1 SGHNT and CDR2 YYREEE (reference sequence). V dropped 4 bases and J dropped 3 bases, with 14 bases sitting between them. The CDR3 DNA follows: TGTGCCAGCAGCGCTGCGGGGATCTACTACGAGCAGTACTTC. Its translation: CASSAAGIYYEQYF. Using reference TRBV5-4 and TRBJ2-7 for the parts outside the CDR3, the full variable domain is ETGVTQSPTHLIKTRGQQVTLRCSSQSGHNTVSWYQQALGQGPQFIFQYYREEENGRGNFPPRFSGLQFPNYSSELNVNALELDDSALYLCASSAAGIYYEQYFGPGTRLTVT.